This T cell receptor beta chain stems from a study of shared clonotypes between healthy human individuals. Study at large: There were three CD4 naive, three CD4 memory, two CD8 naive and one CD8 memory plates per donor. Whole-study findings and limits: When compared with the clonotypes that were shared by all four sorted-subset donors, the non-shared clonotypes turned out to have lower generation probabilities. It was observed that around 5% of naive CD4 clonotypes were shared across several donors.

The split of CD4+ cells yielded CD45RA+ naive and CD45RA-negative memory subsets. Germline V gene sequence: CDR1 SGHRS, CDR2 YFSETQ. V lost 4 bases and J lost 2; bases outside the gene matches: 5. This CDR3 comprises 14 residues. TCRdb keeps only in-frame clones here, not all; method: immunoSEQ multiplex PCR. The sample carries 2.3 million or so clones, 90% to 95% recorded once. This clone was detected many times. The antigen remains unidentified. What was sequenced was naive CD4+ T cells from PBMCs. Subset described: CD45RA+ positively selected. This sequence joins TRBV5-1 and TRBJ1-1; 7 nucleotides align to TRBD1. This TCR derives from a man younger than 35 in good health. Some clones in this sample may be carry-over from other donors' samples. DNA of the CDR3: TGCGCCAGCAGCGCCCGGGACAGTAACACTGAAGCTTTCTTT. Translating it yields CASSARDSNTEAFF. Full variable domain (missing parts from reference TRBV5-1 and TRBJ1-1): KAGVTQTPRYLIKTRGQQVTLSCSPISGHRSVSWYQQTPGQGLQFLFEYFSETQRNKGNFPGRFSGRQFSNSRSEMNVSTLELGDSALYLCASSARDSNTEAFFGQGTRLTVV.